This T cell receptor beta chain was identified during a study of T-cell memory formation after mild COVID-19. In the study overall: TCR clusters mostly belonged to single donors.

With 5 bases removed from V and 2 bases from J, the gap between germline ends came to 13 bases. The length of the CDR3 is 13 residues. Germline V gives CDR1 DFQATT, CDR2 SNEGSKA (reference sequence). In this sample, this clonotype turned up a few times. Its specificity is unknown. Notes on the study in general: For contracting clones, CD4+ ones sat mainly in CM and EM, CD8+ in EMRA.

From 5'RACE with constant-segment primers came TCR alpha and TCR beta cDNA libraries that carried sample barcodes and UMIs. TCRdb re-derived calls from the 5' RACE reads in MiXCR, one entry per CDR3 protein. Among 150,000 to 200,000 distinct CDR3 sequences, 16% were seen once, and the ten largest hold roughly 2.1%. The genes are TRBV20-1 and TRBJ2-7; maybe TRBD2 (6 bases). The material sequenced was PBMCs or a T cell subset sorted from them (not recorded which). The TCR comes from an adult woman who had mild COVID-19 (a few samples of this study predate the infection). Cell type and time point are not known. CDR3 amino acids: CSARPGLAYEQYF. The CDR3, as DNA: TGCAGTGCTCGACCGGGACTCGCCTACGAGCAGTACTTC.